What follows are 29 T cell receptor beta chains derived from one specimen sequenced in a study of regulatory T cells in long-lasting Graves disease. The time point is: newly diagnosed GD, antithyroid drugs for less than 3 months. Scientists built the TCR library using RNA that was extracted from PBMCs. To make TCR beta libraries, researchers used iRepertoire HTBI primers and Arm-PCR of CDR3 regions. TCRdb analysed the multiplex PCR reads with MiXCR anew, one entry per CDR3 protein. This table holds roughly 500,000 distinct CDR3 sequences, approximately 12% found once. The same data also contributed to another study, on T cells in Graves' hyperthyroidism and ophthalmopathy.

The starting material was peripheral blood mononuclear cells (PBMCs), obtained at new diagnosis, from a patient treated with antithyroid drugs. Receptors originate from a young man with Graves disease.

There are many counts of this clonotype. CDR3 amino acids: CASSQVDGKGGELFF. CDR3 nucleotides: TGTGCCAGCAGCCAAGTGGACGGAAAGGGCGGGGAGCTGTTTTTT. This chain joins TRBV14 and TRBJ2-2; no definite D call. Germline CDR1 and CDR2: SGHDN and FVKESK. Trimming left V 1 base short and J 7 bases short, with 13 bases between. CDR3 length equals 15 residues.

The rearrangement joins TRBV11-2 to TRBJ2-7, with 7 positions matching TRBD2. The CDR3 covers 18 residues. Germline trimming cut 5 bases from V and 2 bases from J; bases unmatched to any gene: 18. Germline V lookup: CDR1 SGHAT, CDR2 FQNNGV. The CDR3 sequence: CASSITGTTYTLPYEQYF. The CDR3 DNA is TGTGCCAGCAGCATAACCGGGACTACCTACACTCTCCCCTACGAGCAGTACTTC.

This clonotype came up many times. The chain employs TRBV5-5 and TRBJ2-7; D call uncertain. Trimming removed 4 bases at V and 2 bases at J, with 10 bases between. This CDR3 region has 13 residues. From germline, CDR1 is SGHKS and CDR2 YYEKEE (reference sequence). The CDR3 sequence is CASSHRAAYEQYF. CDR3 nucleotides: TGTGCCAGCAGCCATAGGGCTGCCTACGAGCAGTACTTC.

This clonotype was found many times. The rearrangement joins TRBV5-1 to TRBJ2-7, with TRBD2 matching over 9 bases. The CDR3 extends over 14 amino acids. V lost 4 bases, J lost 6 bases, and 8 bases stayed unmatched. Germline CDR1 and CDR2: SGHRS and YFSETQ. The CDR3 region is CASSPTGLAAEQYF. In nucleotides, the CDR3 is TGCGCCAGCAGCCCAACGGGACTAGCAGCCGAGCAGTACTTC.

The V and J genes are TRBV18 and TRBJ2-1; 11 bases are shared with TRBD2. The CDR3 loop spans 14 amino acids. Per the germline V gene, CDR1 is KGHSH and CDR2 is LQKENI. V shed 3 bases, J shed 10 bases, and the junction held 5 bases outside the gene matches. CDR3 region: CASSPLGTSGEQFF. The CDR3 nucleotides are TGTGCCAGCTCACCTCTCGGGACTAGCGGCGAGCAGTTCTTC.

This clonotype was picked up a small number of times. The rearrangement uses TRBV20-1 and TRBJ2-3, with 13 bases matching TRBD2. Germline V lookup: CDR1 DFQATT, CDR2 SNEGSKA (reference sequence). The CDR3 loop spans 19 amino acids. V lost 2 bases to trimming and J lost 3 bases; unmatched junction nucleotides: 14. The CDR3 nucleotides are TGCAGTGCTAGAAGTTTCGGACTAGCGGGAGAACCGGGGACAGATACGCAGTATTTT. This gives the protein CSARSFGLAGEPGTDTQYF.

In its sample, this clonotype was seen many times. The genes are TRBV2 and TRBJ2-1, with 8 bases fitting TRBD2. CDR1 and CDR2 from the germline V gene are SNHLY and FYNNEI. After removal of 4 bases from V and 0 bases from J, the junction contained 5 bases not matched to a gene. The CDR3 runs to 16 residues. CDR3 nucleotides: TGTGCCAGCAGTGGGCAGGGACTAGGCTCCTACAATGAGCAGTTCTTC. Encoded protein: CASSGQGLGSYNEQFF.

The CDR3 DNA is TGTGCCAGCAGTACCGGTTGGGGGGCCGGCACAGATACGCAGTATTTT. Amino acid sequence: CASSTGWGAGTDTQYF. J is TRBJ2-3 and V is TRBV27; D tentatively reads TRBD1 or TRBD2 (6 bases each). This CDR3 has 16 amino acids. Germline V gives CDR1 MNHEY, CDR2 SMNVEV (reference sequence). Between the trimmed V and J ends, which lost 5 bases and 1 base, there was a span of 16 bases.

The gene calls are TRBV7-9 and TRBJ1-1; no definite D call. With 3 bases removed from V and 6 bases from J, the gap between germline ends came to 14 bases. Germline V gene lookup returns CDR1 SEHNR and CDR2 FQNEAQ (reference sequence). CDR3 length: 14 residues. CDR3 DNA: TGTGCCAGCAGCTTGGTCCGGTCGGGCGCTGAAGCTTTCTTT. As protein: CASSLVRSGAEAFF.

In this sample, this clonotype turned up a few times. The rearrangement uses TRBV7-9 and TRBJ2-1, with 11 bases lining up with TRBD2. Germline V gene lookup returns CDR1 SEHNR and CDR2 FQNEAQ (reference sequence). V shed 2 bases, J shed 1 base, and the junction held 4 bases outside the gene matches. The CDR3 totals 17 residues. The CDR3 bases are TGTGCCAGCAGCTTACCCACTAGCGGGAGTTCCTACAATGAGCAGTTCTTC. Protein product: CASSLPTSGSSYNEQFF.

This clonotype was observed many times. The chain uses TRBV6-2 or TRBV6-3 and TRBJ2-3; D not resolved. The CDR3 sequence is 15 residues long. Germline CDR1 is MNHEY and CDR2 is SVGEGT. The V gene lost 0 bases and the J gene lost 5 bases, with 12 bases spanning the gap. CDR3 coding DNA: TGTGCCAGCAGTTACTCCCCTTTGCCGGGAGATACGCAGTATTTT. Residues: CASSYSPLPGDTQYF.

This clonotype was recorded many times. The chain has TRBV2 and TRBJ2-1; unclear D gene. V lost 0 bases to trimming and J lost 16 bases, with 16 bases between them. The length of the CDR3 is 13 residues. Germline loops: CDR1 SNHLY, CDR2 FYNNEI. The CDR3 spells CASSEALGSVVFF. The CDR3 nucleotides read TGTGCCAGCAGTGAAGCCCTAGGTTCTGTCGTTTTCTTC.

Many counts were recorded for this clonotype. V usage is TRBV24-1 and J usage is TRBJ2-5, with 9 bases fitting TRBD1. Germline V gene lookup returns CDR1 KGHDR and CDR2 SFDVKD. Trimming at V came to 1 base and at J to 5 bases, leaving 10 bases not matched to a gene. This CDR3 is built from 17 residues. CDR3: CATSDFRKDRGWETQYF. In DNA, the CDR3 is TGTGCCACCAGTGATTTTCGCAAGGACAGGGGCTGGGAGACCCAGTACTTC.

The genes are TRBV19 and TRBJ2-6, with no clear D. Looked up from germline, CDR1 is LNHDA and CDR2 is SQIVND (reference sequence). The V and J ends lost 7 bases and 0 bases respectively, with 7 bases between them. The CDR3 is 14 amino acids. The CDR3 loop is CASNPVSGANVLTF. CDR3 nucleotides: TGTGCCAGTAATCCTGTCTCTGGGGCCAACGTCCTGACTTTC.

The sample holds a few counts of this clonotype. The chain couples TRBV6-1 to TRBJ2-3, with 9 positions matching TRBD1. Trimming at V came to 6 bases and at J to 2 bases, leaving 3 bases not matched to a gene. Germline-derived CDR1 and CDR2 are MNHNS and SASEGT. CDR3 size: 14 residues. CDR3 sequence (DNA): TGTGCCAGCAGAGGACAGGGGAACACAGATACGCAGTATTTT. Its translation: CASRGQGNTDTQYF.

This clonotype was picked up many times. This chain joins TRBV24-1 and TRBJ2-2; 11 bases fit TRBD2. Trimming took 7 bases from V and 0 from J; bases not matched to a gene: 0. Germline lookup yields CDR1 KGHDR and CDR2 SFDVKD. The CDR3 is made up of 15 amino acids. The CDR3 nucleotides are TGTGCCACCAGGACTAGCGGGGCGAACACCGGGGAGCTGTTTTTT. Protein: CATRTSGANTGELFF.

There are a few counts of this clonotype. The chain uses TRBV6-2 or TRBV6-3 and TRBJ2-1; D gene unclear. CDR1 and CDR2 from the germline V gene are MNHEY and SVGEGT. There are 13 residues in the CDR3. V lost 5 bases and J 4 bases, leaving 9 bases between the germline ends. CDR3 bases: TGTGCCAGCAGTGCTGCACCGTACAATGAGCAGTTCTTC. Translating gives CASSAAPYNEQFF.

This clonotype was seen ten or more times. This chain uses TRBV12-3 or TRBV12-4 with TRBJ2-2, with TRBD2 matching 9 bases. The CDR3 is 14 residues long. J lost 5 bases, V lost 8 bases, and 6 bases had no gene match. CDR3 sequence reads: CASSAGGVTGELFF. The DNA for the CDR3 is TGTGCCAGCTCTGCGGGAGGGGTAACCGGGGAGCTGTTTTTT.

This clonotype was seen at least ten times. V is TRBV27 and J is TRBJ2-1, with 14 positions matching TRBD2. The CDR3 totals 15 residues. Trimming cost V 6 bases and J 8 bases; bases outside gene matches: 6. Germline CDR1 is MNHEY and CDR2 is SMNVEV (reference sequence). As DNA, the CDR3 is TGTGCCAGCAGCCGAAGACTAGCGGGAGGGCATGAGCAGTTCTTC. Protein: CASSRRLAGGHEQFF.

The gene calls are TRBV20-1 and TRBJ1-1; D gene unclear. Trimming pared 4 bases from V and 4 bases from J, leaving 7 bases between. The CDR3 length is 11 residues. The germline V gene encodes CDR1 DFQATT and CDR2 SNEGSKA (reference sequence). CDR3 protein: CSANEVTEAFF. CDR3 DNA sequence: TGCAGTGCTAACGAGGTCACTGAAGCTTTCTTT.

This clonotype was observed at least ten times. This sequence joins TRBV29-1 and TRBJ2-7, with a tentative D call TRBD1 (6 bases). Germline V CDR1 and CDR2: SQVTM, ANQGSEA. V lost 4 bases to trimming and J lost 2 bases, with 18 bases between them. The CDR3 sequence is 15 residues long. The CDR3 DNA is TGCAGCGTTGTGGGGTACCGGGACAAGGCCTACGAGCAGTACTTC. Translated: CSVVGYRDKAYEQYF.

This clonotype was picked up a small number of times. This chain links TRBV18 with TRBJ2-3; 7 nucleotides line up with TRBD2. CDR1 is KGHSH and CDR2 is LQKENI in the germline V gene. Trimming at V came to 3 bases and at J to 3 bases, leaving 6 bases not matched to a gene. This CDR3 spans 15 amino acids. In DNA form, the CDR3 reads TGTGCCAGCTCACCGACTAGCAGTTGGACAGATACGCAGTATTTT. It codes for CASSPTSSWTDTQYF.

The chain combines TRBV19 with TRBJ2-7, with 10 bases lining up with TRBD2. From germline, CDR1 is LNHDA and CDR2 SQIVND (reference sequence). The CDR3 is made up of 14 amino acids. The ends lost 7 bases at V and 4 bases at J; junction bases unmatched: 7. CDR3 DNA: TGTGCCAGTACCTCGGGACTAGCGTCATACGAGCAGTACTTC. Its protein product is CASTSGLASYEQYF.

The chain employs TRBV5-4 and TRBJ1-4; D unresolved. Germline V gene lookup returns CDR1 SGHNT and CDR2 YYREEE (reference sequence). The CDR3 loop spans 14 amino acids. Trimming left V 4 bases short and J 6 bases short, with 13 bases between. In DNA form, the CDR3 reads TGTGCCAGCAGCGACGGAGTTTCTTATGAAAAACTGTTTTTT. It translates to CASSDGVSYEKLFF.

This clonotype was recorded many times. CDR3 in amino acids: CASSLDWQGEQYF. CDR3 nucleotides: TGCGCCAGCAGCTTGGACTGGCAGGGAGAGCAGTACTTC. V usage is TRBV5-1 and J usage is TRBJ2-7; TRBD1 is a possible D gene (5 bases). This CDR3 has 13 amino acids. V lost 0 bases, J lost 7 bases, and 11 bases lay in between. Germline CDR1 SGHRS, CDR2 YFSETQ.

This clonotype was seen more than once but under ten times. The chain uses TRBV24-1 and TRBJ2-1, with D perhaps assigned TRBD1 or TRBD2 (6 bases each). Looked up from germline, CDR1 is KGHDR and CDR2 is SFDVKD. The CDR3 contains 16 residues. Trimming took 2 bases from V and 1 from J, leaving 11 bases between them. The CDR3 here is CATSDWGAASYNEQFF. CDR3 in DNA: TGTGCCACCAGTGATTGGGGGGCAGCGTCCTACAATGAGCAGTTCTTC.

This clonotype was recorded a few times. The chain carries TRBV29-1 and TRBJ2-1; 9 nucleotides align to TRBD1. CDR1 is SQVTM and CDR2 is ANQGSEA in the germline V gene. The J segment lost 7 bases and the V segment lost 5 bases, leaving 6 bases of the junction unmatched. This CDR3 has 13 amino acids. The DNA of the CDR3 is TGCAGCGTTTCCGGGACAGGGTTGAATGAGCAGTTCTTC. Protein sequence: CSVSGTGLNEQFF.

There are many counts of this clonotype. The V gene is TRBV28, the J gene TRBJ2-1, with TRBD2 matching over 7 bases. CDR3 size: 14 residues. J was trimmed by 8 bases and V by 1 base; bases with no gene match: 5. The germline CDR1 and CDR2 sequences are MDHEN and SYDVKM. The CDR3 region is CASSLFPSGDEQFF. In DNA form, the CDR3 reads TGTGCCAGCAGTTTATTTCCTAGCGGAGATGAGCAGTTCTTC. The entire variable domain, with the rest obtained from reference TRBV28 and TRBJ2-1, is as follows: DVKVTQSSRYLVKRTGEKVFLECVQDMDHENMFWYRQDPGLGLRLIYFSYDVKMKEKGDIPEGYSVSREKKERFSLILESASTNQTSMYLCASSLFPSGDEQFFGPGTRLTVL.

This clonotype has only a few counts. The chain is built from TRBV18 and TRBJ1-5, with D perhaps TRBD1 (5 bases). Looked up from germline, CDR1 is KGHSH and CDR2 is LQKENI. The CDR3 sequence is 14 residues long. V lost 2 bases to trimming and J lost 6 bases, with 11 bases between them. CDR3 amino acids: CASSPGSGPQPQHF. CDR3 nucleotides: TGTGCCAGCTCACCAGGATCGGGACCTCAGCCCCAGCATTTT.